These T cell receptor beta chains were read from a single sample in a study of cytomegalovirus exposure and HLA in healthy donors. The table came from immunoSEQ multiplex PCR; TCRdb's copy has only in-frame clones and leaves some out. The sample totals about 130,000 clones. Sequencing used PBMCs. These receptors were taken from a young man in good health and CMV-seronegative. Each CDR3 is given with its conserved first and last residue. Each record gives: V gene, J gene, D gene, CDR3 protein, CDR3 DNA. D genes are given only for firm matches.

V: TRBV5-1; J: TRBJ2-7; D: NA; CDR3: CASSRGTDPYEQYF; DNA: TGCGCCAGCAGCCGGGGGACAGACCCCTACGAGCAGTACTTC
V: TRBV5-1; J: TRBJ2-3; D: NA; CDR3: CASSPRPRGGRTDTQYF; DNA: TGCGCCAGCAGCCCCCGCCCTCGTGGGGGCCGTACAGATACGCAGTATTTT
V: TRBV5-1; J: TRBJ2-1; D: TRBD1; CDR3: CASSYDRAGSYNEQFF; DNA: TGCGCCAGCAGTTACGACAGGGCAGGCTCCTACAATGAGCAGTTCTTC
V: TRBV7-2; J: TRBJ2-1; D: TRBD1; CDR3: CASSLSGQGNEQFF; DNA: TGTGCCAGCAGCCTATCAGGACAGGGCAATGAGCAGTTCTTC
V: TRBV11-1; J: TRBJ2-3; D: TRBD2; CDR3: CASSSTYGTSGGSTDTQYF; DNA: TGTGCCAGCAGCTCAACATACGGGACTAGCGGGGGTAGCACAGATACGCAGTATTTT
V: TRBV30; J: TRBJ2-5; D: TRBD2; CDR3: CAWTPSGSRETQYF; DNA: TGTGCCTGGACTCCCAGCGGGAGTAGAGAGACCCAGTACTTC
V: TRBV30; J: TRBJ1-5; D: NA; CDR3: CAWSGPGTMNQPQHF; DNA: TGTGCCTGGAGTGGCCCCGGGACAATGAATCAGCCCCAGCATTTT
V: TRBV6-4; J: TRBJ1-1; D: NA; CDR3: CASRQTFLGNTEAFF; DNA: TGTGCCAGCAGACAGACATTTTTAGGGAACACTGAAGCTTTCTTT
V: TRBV19; J: TRBJ1-5; D: NA; CDR3: CASSKTGNSNQPQHF; DNA: TGTGCCAGTAGTAAGACAGGAAATAGCAATCAGCCCCAGCATTTT
V: TRBV7-9; J: TRBJ2-7; D: TRBD2; CDR3: CASSFPLAGGDEQYF; DNA: TGTGCCAGCAGCTTCCCACTAGCGGGAGGGGACGAGCAGTACTTC
V: TRBV4-1; J: TRBJ2-7; D: TRBD1; CDR3: CASSQDPQGVAYEQYF; DNA: TGCGCCAGCAGCCAAGATCCCCAGGGGGTCGCGTACGAGCAGTACTTC
V: TRBV19; J: TRBJ2-1; D: NA; CDR3: CASRLQGGAYNEQFF; DNA: TGTGCCAGTAGATTACAGGGTGGGGCCTACAATGAGCAGTTCTTC
V: TRBV6-4; J: TRBJ2-5; D: TRBD2; CDR3: CASSAGTSGGEETQYF; DNA: TGTGCCAGCAGCGCCGGGACTAGCGGGGGAGAAGAGACCCAGTACTTC
V: TRBV4-1; J: TRBJ2-7; D: NA; CDR3: CASSQALDYEQYF; DNA: TGCGCCAGCAGCCAAGCTCTAGACTACGAGCAGTACTTC
V: TRBV6-5; J: TRBJ2-7; D: NA; CDR3: CASQQQGTYEQYF; DNA: TGTGCCAGCCAACAACAGGGAACCTACGAGCAGTACTTC
V: TRBV15; J: TRBJ2-5; D: NA; CDR3: CATSRRGETQYF; DNA: TGTGCCACCAGCAGGAGGGGGGAGACCCAGTACTTC
V: TRBV5-6; J: TRBJ1-5; D: NA; CDR3: CASSLFTAYSNQPQHF; DNA: TGTGCCAGCAGCTTGTTTACAGCCTATAGCAATCAGCCCCAGCATTTT
V: TRBV5-6; J: TRBJ1-3; D: NA; CDR3: CASSLGGRGAGNTIYF; DNA: TGTGCCAGCAGCTTGGGTGGCAGGGGAGCTGGAAACACCATATATTTT
V: TRBV27; J: TRBJ1-5; D: NA; CDR3: CASGPNNQPQHF; DNA: TGTGCCAGCGGCCCCAACAATCAGCCCCAGCATTTT
V: TRBV18; J: TRBJ1-5; D: NA; CDR3: CASSQGGDNQPQHF; DNA: TGTGCCAGCTCTCAAGGGGGGGACAATCAGCCCCAGCATTTT
V: TRBV27; J: TRBJ2-7; D: NA; CDR3: CASSLTGDRFYEQYF; DNA: TGTGCCAGCAGTTTAACCGGGGATAGATTCTACGAGCAGTACTTC
V: TRBV5-1; J: TRBJ2-3; D: NA; CDR3: CASSLASSTDTQYF; DNA: TGCGCCAGCAGCTTGGCCTCTAGCACAGATACGCAGTATTTT
V: TRBV28; J: TRBJ1-2; D: TRBD1; CDR3: CASSLVGVTGEHYGYTF; DNA: TGTGCCAGCAGTTTGGTTGGGGTGACAGGGGAACATTATGGCTACACCTTC
V: TRBV7-2; J: TRBJ1-1; D: NA; CDR3: CASSLQSNTEAFF; DNA: TGTGCCAGCAGCTTACAATCGAACACTGAAGCTTTCTTT
V: TRBV27; J: TRBJ1-3; D: NA; CDR3: CASRSGGTGNTIYF; DNA: TGTGCCAGCCGGTCCGGGGGGACTGGAAACACCATATATTTT
V: TRBV5-1; J: TRBJ2-2; D: NA; CDR3: CASSLANTGELFF; DNA: TGCGCCAGCAGCTTGGCTAACACCGGGGAGCTGTTTTTT
V: TRBV5-4; J: TRBJ1-2; D: NA; CDR3: CASRSAETPSGGYTF; DNA: TGTGCCAGCAGGAGCGCAGAAACCCCCTCTGGTGGCTACACCTTC
V: TRBV5-6; J: TRBJ1-4; D: TRBD1; CDR3: CASSFTGGSIATNEKLFF; DNA: TGTGCCAGCAGCTTTACAGGGGGCTCAATTGCAACTAATGAAAAACTGTTTTTT
V: TRBV5-6; J: TRBJ2-1; D: NA; CDR3: CASSLDSEQFF; DNA: TGTGCCAGCAGCTTGGATAGTGAGCAGTTCTTC
V: TRBV7-2; J: TRBJ2-7; D: NA; CDR3: CASSPVSKLVNEQYF; DNA: TGTGCCAGCAGTCCTGTCTCCAAGCTTGTCAACGAGCAGTACTTC
V: TRBV25-1; J: TRBJ2-3; D: TRBD1; CDR3: CASSIGQGWTDTQYF; DNA: TGTGCCAGCAGTATAGGACAGGGGTGGACAGATACGCAGTATTTT
V: TRBV28; J: TRBJ1-5; D: TRBD1; CDR3: CAIQQGSQPQHF; DNA: TGTGCCATCCAACAGGGGAGTCAGCCCCAGCATTTT
V: TRBV7-9; J: TRBJ2-3; D: TRBD2; CDR3: CVSRVTETSGSPDTQYF; DNA: TGTGTCAGCAGGGTCACGGAGACTAGCGGGAGTCCCGATACGCAGTATTTT
V: TRBV6-1; J: TRBJ1-4; D: NA; CDR3: CASSLTATNEKLFF; DNA: TGTGCCAGCAGTCTCACAGCAACTAATGAAAAACTGTTTTTT
V: TRBV7-9; J: TRBJ1-2; D: NA; CDR3: CASSLRGYGYTF; DNA: TGTGCCAGCAGCTTAAGGGGCTATGGCTACACCTTC
V: TRBV6-6; J: TRBJ2-1; D: NA; CDR3: CASRIRGEQFF; DNA: TGTGCCAGCAGAATCAGGGGTGAGCAGTTCTTC
V: TRBV6-1; J: TRBJ1-5; D: TRBD1; CDR3: CASSERPGGPGGSNQPQHF; DNA: TGTGCCAGCAGTGAAAGGCCAGGGGGCCCCGGAGGAAGCAATCAGCCCCAGCATTTT
V: TRBV2; J: TRBJ2-1; D: NA; CDR3: CASKEVNEQFF; DNA: TGTGCCAGCAAGGAGGTAAATGAGCAGTTCTTC
V: TRBV19; J: TRBJ2-1; D: TRBD2; CDR3: CASSMGLAGAAGYNEQFF; DNA: TGTGCCAGTAGTATGGGACTAGCGGGAGCTGCCGGCTACAATGAGCAGTTCTTC
V: TRBV6-1; J: TRBJ2-7; D: NA; CDR3: CASRGGEWSSYEQYF; DNA: TGTGCCAGCAGGGGCGGGGAGTGGAGCTCCTACGAGCAGTACTTC
V: TRBV19; J: TRBJ1-1; D: NA; CDR3: CASSQGWDTEAFF; DNA: TGTGCCAGTTCTCAGGGGTGGGATACTGAAGCTTTCTTT
V: TRBV5-1; J: TRBJ1-2; D: NA; CDR3: CASSRSGGTAGYTF; DNA: TGCGCCAGCAGCCGGAGTGGGGGCACCGCTGGCTACACCTTC
V: TRBV28; J: TRBJ2-3; D: NA; CDR3: CASSFGGASTDTQYF; DNA: TGTGCCAGCAGTTTTGGCGGGGCTAGCACAGATACGCAGTATTTT
V: TRBV6-1; J: TRBJ2-5; D: TRBD1; CDR3: CASSGRQGEFQETQYF; DNA: TGTGCCAGCAGTGGCCGGCAGGGGGAGTTCCAAGAGACCCAGTACTTC
V: TRBV11-2; J: TRBJ2-1; D: TRBD2; CDR3: CASSREGLANDEQFF; DNA: TGTGCCAGCAGCCGAGAGGGACTAGCCAACGATGAGCAGTTCTTC
V: TRBV5-4; J: TRBJ1-2; D: NA; CDR3: CASSFSSADLTF; DNA: TGTGCCAGCAGCTTTTCCTCCGCAGATTTAACCTTC
V: TRBV30; J: TRBJ1-4; D: TRBD1; CDR3: CASRDRGEKLFF; DNA: TGTGCCTCGCGGGACAGGGGCGAAAAACTGTTTTTT
V: TRBV4-1; J: TRBJ1-5; D: TRBD1; CDR3: CASSQDRAWDQPQHF; DNA: TGCGCCAGCAGCCAGGACAGGGCGTGGGATCAGCCCCAGCATTTT
V: TRBV7-9; J: TRBJ2-7; D: NA; CDR3: CASSKRVEQYF; DNA: TGTGCCAGCAGCAAGAGGGTCGAGCAGTACTTC
V: TRBV10-3; J: TRBJ2-7; D: NA; CDR3: CAISEGQRAYEQYF; DNA: TGTGCCATCAGCGAAGGACAGCGCGCCTACGAGCAGTACTTC
V: TRBV6-6; J: TRBJ2-3; D: TRBD2; CDR3: CASSRGLAGEDTQYF; DNA: TGTGCCAGCAGCAGGGGACTAGCGGGAGAAGATACGCAGTATTTT
V: TRBV11-1; J: TRBJ2-7; D: NA; CDR3: CASSFSGPYEQYF; DNA: TGTGCCAGCAGCTTTAGCGGTCCCTACGAGCAGTACTTC
V: TRBV7-9; J: TRBJ2-1; D: TRBD2; CDR3: CASSSLADYNEQFF; DNA: TGTGCCAGCAGCTCTCTAGCGGACTACAATGAGCAGTTCTTC
V: TRBV7-8; J: TRBJ2-7; D: TRBD2; CDR3: CASSLGTSWAYEQYF; DNA: TGTGCCAGCAGCCTAGGGACTAGTTGGGCCTACGAGCAGTACTTC